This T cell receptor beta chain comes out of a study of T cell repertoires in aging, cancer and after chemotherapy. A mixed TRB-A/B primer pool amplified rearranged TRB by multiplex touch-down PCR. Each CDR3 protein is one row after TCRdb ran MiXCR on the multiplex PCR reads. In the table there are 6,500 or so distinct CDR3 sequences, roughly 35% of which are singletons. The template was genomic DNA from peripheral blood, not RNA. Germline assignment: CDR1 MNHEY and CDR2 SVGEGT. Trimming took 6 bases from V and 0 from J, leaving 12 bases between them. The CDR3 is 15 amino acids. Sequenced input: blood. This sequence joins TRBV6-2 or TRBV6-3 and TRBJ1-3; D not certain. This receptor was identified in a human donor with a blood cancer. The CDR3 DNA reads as TGTGCCAGCAGCCCCGGACGGCGCTCTGGAAACACCATATATTTT. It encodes CASSPGRRSGNTIYF.